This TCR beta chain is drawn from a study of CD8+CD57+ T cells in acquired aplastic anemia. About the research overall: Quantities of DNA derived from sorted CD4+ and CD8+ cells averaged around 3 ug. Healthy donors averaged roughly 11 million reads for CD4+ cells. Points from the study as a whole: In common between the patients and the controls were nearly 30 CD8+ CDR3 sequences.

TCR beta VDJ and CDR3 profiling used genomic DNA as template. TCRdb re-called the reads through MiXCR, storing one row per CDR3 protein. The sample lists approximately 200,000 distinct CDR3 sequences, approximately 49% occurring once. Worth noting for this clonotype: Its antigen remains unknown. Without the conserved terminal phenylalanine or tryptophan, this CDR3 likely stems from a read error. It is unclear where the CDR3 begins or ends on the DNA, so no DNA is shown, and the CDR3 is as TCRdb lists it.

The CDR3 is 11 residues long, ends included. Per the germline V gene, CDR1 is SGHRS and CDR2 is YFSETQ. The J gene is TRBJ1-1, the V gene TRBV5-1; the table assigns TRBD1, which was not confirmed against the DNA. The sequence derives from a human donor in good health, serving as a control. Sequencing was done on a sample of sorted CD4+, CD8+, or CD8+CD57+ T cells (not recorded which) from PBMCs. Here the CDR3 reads CASSLGGGANY.